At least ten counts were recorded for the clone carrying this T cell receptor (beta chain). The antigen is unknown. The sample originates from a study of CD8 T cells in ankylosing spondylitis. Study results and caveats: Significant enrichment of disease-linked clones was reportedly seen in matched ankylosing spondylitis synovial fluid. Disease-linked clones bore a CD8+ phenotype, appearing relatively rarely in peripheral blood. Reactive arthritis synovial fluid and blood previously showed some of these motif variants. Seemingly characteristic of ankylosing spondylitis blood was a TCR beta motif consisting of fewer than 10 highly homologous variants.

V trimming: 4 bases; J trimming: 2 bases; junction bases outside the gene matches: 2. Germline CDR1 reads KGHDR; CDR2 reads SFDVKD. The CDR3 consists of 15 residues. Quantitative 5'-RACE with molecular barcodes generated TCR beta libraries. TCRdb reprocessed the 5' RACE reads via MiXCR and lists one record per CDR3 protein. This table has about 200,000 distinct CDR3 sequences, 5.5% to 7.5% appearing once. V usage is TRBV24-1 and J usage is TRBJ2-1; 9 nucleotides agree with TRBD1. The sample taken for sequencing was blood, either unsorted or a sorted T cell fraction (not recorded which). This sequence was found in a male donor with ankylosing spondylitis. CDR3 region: CATSETGGAYNEQFF. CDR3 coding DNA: TGTGCCACCAGTGAAACAGGGGGCGCCTACAATGAGCAGTTCTTC.